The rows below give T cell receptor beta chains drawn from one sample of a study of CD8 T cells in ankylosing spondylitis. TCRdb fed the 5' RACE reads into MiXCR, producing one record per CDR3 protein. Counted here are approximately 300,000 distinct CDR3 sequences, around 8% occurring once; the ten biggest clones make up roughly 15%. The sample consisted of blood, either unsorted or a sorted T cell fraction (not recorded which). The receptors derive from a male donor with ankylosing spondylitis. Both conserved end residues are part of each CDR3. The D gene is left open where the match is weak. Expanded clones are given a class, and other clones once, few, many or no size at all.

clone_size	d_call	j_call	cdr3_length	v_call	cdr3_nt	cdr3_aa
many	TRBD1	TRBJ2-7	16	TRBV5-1	TGCGCCAGCAGCTTGGGCGTCTGGGACAGGGGTGACGAGCAGTACTTC	CASSLGVWDRGDEQYF
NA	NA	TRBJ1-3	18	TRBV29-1	TGCAGCGTCCGTCTCGAAGGGGGACCTGGGAGCTCTGGAAACACCATATATTTT	CSVRLEGGPGSSGNTIYF
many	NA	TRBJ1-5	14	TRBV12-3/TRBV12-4	TGTGCCAGCGGTCTCGGGGAGGGTCCACAGCCCCAGCATTTT	CASGLGEGPQPQHF
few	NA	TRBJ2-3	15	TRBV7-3	TGTGCCAGCAGTTTAAACGGAGTAGAGACCGATACGCAGTATTTT	CASSLNGVETDTQYF
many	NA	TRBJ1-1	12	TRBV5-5	TGTGCCAGCAGCTTGGTGGACACTGAAGCTTTCTTT	CASSLVDTEAFF
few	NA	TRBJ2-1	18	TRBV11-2	TGTGCCAGCAGCTCCAGATTGGTTGCCGGACCGAGGGTCGATGAGCAGTTCTTC	CASSSRLVAGPRVDEQFF
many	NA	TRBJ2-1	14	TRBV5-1	TGCGCCAGCACAGAAGGGGGGATGAACAATGAGCAGTTCTTC	CASTEGGMNNEQFF
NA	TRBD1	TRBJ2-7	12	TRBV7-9	TGTGCCAGCAGGGGGACAGCCCAAGGGCAGTACTTC	CASRGTAQGQYF
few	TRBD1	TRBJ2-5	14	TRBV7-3	TGTGCCAGCAGCCGGCAGGGGGCCAGGGAGACCCAGTACTTC	CASSRQGARETQYF
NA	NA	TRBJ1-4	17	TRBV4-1	TGCGCCAGCAGCCAAGATTTCCCCCCACAGCCTAATGAAAAACTGTTTTTT	CASSQDFPPQPNEKLFF
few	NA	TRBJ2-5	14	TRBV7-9	TGTGCCAGCAGGCCAGGGACGGGCCAAGAGACCCAGTACTTC	CASRPGTGQETQYF
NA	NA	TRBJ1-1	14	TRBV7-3	TGTGCCAGCAGCTTAACGGGACGGGGGCTTCGCGCTTTCTTT	CASSLTGRGLRAFF
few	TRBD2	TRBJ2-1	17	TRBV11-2	TGTGCCAGCAGCTCCACGGTGAGCGGGAGCTTTTGGACTCGGCAGTTCTTC	CASSSTVSGSFWTRQFF
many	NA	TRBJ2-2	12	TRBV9	TGTGCCAGCAGCGGTACCCGCGGGGAGCTGTTTTTT	CASSGTRGELFF
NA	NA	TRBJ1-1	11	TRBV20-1	TGCAGTGCTAAAGGTGCAGTCGAAGCTTTCTTT	CSAKGAVEAFF
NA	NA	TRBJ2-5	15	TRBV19	TGTGCCAGTAGTATTCGGACAGGGAGGGAAGAGACCCAGTACTTC	CASSIRTGREETQYF
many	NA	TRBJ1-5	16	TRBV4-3	TGCGCCAGCAGCCAAGATACCGGCACAGGGAATCAGCCCCAGCATTTT	CASSQDTGTGNQPQHF
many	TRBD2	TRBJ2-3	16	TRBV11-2	TGTGCCAGCAGCCCCCGACTAGCGGGAAACACAGATACGCAGTATTTT	CASSPRLAGNTDTQYF
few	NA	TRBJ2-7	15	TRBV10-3	TGTGCCATCAGTGTCGGCGGGACCAGCTCCTACGAGCAGTACTTC	CAISVGGTSSYEQYF
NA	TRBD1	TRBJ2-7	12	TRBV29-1	TGCAGCGCCGGACAGGTGATCTACGAGCAGTACTTC	CSAGQVIYEQYF
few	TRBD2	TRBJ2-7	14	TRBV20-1	TGCAGTGCTAGAGTCCCCGCTAGCGGTTACGAGCAGTACTTC	CSARVPASGYEQYF
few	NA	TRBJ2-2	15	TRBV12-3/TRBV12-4	TGTGCCACCACAGTTTATATAGGGAGGCCCGGGGAGCTGTTTTTT	CATTVYIGRPGELFF
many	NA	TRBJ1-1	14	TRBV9	TGTGCCAGCAGCCCAATCGGGACGGGCACTGAAGCTTTCTTT	CASSPIGTGTEAFF
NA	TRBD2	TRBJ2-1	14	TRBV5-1	TGCGCCAGCAGCTGGGGGACTAGTTACAATGAGCAGTTCTTC	CASSWGTSYNEQFF
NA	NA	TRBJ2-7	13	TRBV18	TGTGCCAGCTCACCGCTCCTTCAAGAGGAGCAGTACTTC	CASSPLLQEEQYF
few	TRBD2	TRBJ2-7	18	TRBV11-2	TGTGCCAGCAGCTTGATAGGGCTAAGCGGGAACTGGGGTTACGAGCAGTACTTC	CASSLIGLSGNWGYEQYF
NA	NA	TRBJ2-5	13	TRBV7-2	TGTGCCAGCAGAATCACAGGCCAAGAGACCCAGTACTTC	CASRITGQETQYF
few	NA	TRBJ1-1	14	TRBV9	TGTGCCAGCAGCGGTCGAGGGGGGGGGACTGAAGCTTTCTTT	CASSGRGGGTEAFF
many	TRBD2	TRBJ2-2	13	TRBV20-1	TGCAGTGCTAGATACGGGAGGGCCGGGGAGCTGTTTTTT	CSARYGRAGELFF
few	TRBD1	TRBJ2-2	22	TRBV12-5	TGTGCTAGTGGTTTGGTACTTGGGAGGGGACAGGGGCGGACTCTGAACACCGGGGAGCTGTTTTTT	CASGLVLGRGQGRTLNTGELFF
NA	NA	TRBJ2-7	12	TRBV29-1	TGCAGCGTTAACACCCTTAACTACGAGCAGTACTTC	CSVNTLNYEQYF
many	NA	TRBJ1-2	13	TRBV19	TGTGCCAGTAGTATCACGCATGTGGATGGCTACACCTTC	CASSITHVDGYTF
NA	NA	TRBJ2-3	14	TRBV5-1	TGCGCCAGCAGCCCTAGGTTCCTCACAGATACGCAGTATTTT	CASSPRFLTDTQYF
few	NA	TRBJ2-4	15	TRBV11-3	TGTGCCAGCAGCTTAGGGCAGGGTATCGCAAACATTCAGTACTTC	CASSLGQGIANIQYF
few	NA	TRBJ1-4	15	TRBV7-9	TGTGCCAGCAGCTTGACTCAGGGAATTAACGAAAAACTGTTTTTT	CASSLTQGINEKLFF
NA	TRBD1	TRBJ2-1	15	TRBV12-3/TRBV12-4	TGTGCCAGCAGTTCCACAGGGAAGGGGGCTCAAGAGCAGTTCTTC	CASSSTGKGAQEQFF
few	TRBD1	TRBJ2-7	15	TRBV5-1	TGCGCCAGCAGCCTACCGGGACAGGGTTCCCACGAGCAGTACTTC	CASSLPGQGSHEQYF
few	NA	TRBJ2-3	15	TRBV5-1	TGCGCCAGCAGCGGACCGGGATCTGGCACAGATACGCAGTATTTT	CASSGPGSGTDTQYF
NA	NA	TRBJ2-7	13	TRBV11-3	TGTGCCAGCAGCTTAAACGTTCTCTACGAGCAGTACTTC	CASSLNVLYEQYF
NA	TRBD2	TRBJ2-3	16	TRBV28	TGTGCCAGCAGGGGAAGTGGGCTAGCGGCGGTAGATACGCAGTATTTT	CASRGSGLAAVDTQYF
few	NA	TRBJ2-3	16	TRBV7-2	TGTGCCAGCAGCTCCCCCCCACGGGATCCCACAGATACGCAGTATTTT	CASSSPPRDPTDTQYF
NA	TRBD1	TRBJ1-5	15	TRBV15	TGTGCCACCAGCAGAGGGACAGGGGAAAATCAGCCCCAGCATTTT	CATSRGTGENQPQHF
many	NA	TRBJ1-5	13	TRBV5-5	TGTGCCAGCAGAGGAAGTCACAATCAGCCCCAGCATTTT	CASRGSHNQPQHF
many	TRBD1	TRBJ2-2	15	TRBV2	TGTGCCAGCAGGCGTACAGGGGGCTACACCGGGGAGCTGTTTTTT	CASRRTGGYTGELFF